Below, 5 T cell receptor beta chains from the same sample are listed, as sequenced in a study of T cells after yellow fever vaccination (dated by TCRdb to between 2018 and 2020). The treatment or condition tag for this specimen amounts to: live attenuated yellow fever vaccine strain. The library was obtained by 5' RACE. These reads were obtained on an Illumina HiSeq 2500. TCRdb trimmed the raw reads at Q25, called clones with MiXCR and kept productive beta chains. Rows are unified per CDR3 protein, each entry keeping the most common DNA and genes. Here the sample has about 400,000 distinct CDR3 sequences; around 10% occur a single time. The ten largest account for roughly 18% of the sample. The sequences come from PBMCs, collected on the day of the first yellow fever vaccination. These receptors were collected from a man aged 18 to 29 who received the YFV17D yellow fever vaccine.

This clonotype showed up just a few times. V usage is TRBV5-1 and J usage is TRBJ1-2; D remains unclear. The CDR3 extends over 11 amino acids. CDR1 is SGHRS and CDR2 is YFSETQ in the germline V gene. With 3 bases removed from V and 7 bases from J, the gap between germline ends came to 7 bases. CDR3 sequence: CASSSGVGYTF. The CDR3 DNA is TGCGCCAGCAGCTCGGGAGTTGGCTACACCTTC. The full variable domain, its missing parts supplied by reference TRBV5-1 and TRBJ1-2, is KAGVTQTPRYLIKTRGQQVTLSCSPISGHRSVSWYQQTPGQGLQFLFEYFSETQRNKGNFPGRFSGRQFSNSRSEMNVSTLELGDSALYLCASSSGVGYTFGSGTRLTVV.

V usage is TRBV6-1 and J usage is TRBJ1-5; weak D call: TRBD1 (6 bases). CDR1 is MNHNS and CDR2 is SASEGT in the germline V gene. V lost 6 bases to trimming and J lost 6 bases, with 15 bases between them. The CDR3 spans 14 residues. CDR3 loop: CASSPSDSPQPQHF. CDR3 DNA sequence: TGTGCCAGCAGCCCCTCGGACAGTCCTCAGCCCCAGCATTTT.

This clonotype occurred a few times. The chain has TRBV5-1 and TRBJ2-5; D is uncertain. V was clipped by 1 base and J by 2 bases, with 9 bases between them. The CDR3 length is 14 residues. The germline V gene has CDR1 SGHRS and CDR2 YFSETQ. The DNA of the CDR3 is TGCGCCAGCAGCTTGTCACAGATTCAAGAGACCCAGTACTTC. It yields the protein CASSLSQIQETQYF.

This chain connects TRBV5-4 to TRBJ2-3; 8 bases agree with TRBD2. Looked up from germline, CDR1 is SGHNT and CDR2 is YYREEE (reference sequence). After removal of 0 bases from V and 2 bases from J, the junction contained 5 bases not matched to a gene. CDR3 length: 16 residues. This CDR3 reads CASSLARGGPTDTQYF. CDR3 DNA: TGTGCCAGCAGCTTGGCCCGGGGGGGCCCCACAGATACGCAGTATTTT.

Comment on this clonotype: The junction does not match germline at one end; this may be a read error. This chain joins TRBV6-5 and TRBJ1-1; D unresolved. CDR3 size: 15 residues. Germline V gene sequence: CDR1 MNHEY, CDR2 SVGAGI. The CDR3, as DNA: TGTGCCAGCAGTTCCGACCTAGACGGCAAGACTGAAGCTTCCTTT. Protein sequence: CASSSDLDGKTEASF.